One sample yielded the 11 T cell receptor beta chains listed below, sequenced in a study of identical twins. TCRdb re-called the 5' RACE reads with MiXCR, one entry per CDR3 protein. This sample has some 1,600,000 distinct CDR3 sequences, with roughly 35% found just once. Sequenced input: cord blood. These receptors were collected from a newborn girl in good health.

This clonotype was detected only a few times. This chain links TRBV4-2 with TRBJ2-1; either TRBD1 or TRBD2 may supply D (5 bases each). The CDR3 extends over 15 amino acids. The V end was cut by 3 bases, the J end by 4 bases, with 13 bases between. The germline V gene has CDR1 LGHNA and CDR2 YNFKEQ. CDR3 in amino acids: CASSQRDAAYNEQFF. CDR3 coding DNA: TGTGCCAGCAGCCAGAGGGACGCCGCTTACAATGAGCAGTTCTTC.

V gene TRBV30 combines with J gene TRBJ1-2; D is undetermined. The CDR3 totals 11 residues. With 5 bases removed from V and 8 bases from J, the gap between germline ends came to 12 bases. Per the germline V gene, CDR1 is GTSNPN and CDR2 is SVGIG (reference sequence). CDR3 loop: CAWPGPRGYTF. DNA of the CDR3: TGTGCCTGGCCTGGACCCCGGGGCTACACCTTC.

Written as DNA, the CDR3 is TGTGCCAGCAGCGCAGGTTCCGGCAATCAGCCCCAGCATTTT. Residues: CASSAGSGNQPQHF. The rearrangement uses TRBV5-5 and TRBJ1-5; D not resolved. The CDR3 spans 14 residues. Germline V gives CDR1 SGHKS, CDR2 YYEKEE (reference sequence). Trimming left V 4 bases short and J 2 bases short, with 10 bases between.

The rearrangement links TRBV29-1 to TRBJ1-3; D gene uncertain. This CDR3 region has 10 residues. V was clipped by 7 bases and J by 2 bases, with 3 bases between them. Looked up from germline, CDR1 is SQVTM and CDR2 is ANQGSEA. The CDR3 nucleotides read TGCAGCGCCACTGGAAACACCATATATTTT. Encoded protein: CSATGNTIYF.

V and J are TRBV10-3 and TRBJ2-5, with 9 bases lining up with TRBD2. Germline V gene data show CDR1 as ENHRY and CDR2 as SYGVKD. The CDR3 is 13 residues long. Trimming at V came to 8 bases and at J to 2 bases, leaving 3 bases not matched to a gene. CDR3 sequence: CAIGLAGQETQYF. The CDR3 DNA sequence: TGTGCCATCGGGCTAGCGGGGCAAGAGACCCAGTACTTC.

This clonotype has just a few counts. This sequence joins TRBV4-2 and TRBJ1-6; weak D call: TRBD1 (6 bases). The length of the CDR3 is 15 residues. The V gene's germline CDR1 is LGHNA and CDR2 YNFKEQ. The germline V and J ends were trimmed by 0 bases and 5 bases, with 8 bases remaining between them. The CDR3 region has the DNA TGTGCCAGCAGCCAAGATCAGGGGCATAATTCACCCCTCCACTTT. Translation gives CASSQDQGHNSPLHF.

This clonotype occurred a few times. V is TRBV27 and J is TRBJ2-5; perhaps TRBD1 as D (5 bases). This CDR3 has 14 amino acids. Germline values: CDR1 MNHEY, CDR2 SMNVEV (reference sequence). Trimming took 3 bases from V and 2 from J, leaving 10 bases between them. The CDR3 here is CASSFLSGQETQYF. As DNA, the CDR3 is TGTGCCAGCAGTTTTTTGTCAGGGCAAGAGACCCAGTACTTC.

The chain carries TRBV20-1 and TRBJ2-7; D is uncertain. Germline CDR1 DFQATT, CDR2 SNEGSKA (reference sequence). CDR3 size: 13 residues. Trimming pared 5 bases from V and 5 bases from J, leaving 16 bases between. CDR3 protein: CSAASLSQNEQYF. Written as DNA, the CDR3 is TGCAGTGCTGCCTCGTTGTCTCAGAACGAGCAGTACTTC.

This chain uses TRBV27 with TRBJ2-7; D gene unclear. V lost 4 bases, J lost 2 bases, and 9 bases lay in between. The CDR3 is 13 amino acids. Per the germline V gene, CDR1 is MNHEY and CDR2 is SMNVEV (reference sequence). In nucleotides, the CDR3 is TGTGCCAGCAGTTGGAGACAAGCCTACGAGCAGTACTTC. It codes for CASSWRQAYEQYF.

This clonotype was detected only once. This chain links TRBV12-3 or TRBV12-4 with TRBJ2-7; weak D call: TRBD2 (6 bases). The CDR3 has 15 residues. The germline V and J ends were trimmed by 3 bases and 2 bases, with 14 bases remaining between them. As DNA, the CDR3 is TGTGCCAGCAGTTTTGGGGACTTTTTAACCTACGAGCAGTACTTC. It encodes CASSFGDFLTYEQYF.

The CDR3 region has the DNA TGCGCCAGCCGAACACTGTTAGGGACCGGGGAGCTGTTTTTT. As protein: CASRTLLGTGELFF. V gene TRBV5-1 combines with J gene TRBJ2-2; D call uncertain. V lost 7 bases and J 5 bases, leaving 15 bases between the germline ends. The CDR3 runs 14 residues. The germline V gene has CDR1 SGHRS and CDR2 YFSETQ.